A selection of T cell receptor beta chains follows, all from one sample in a study of blood T cell repertoires in COVID-19. Assay: immunoSEQ multiplex PCR; the TCRdb copy retains only in-frame clones and omits some. This table holds 60,000 to 95,000 clones, 80% to 90% found once. The sample consisted of peripheral blood. The receptors derive from a woman aged 50 to 65 with acute or convalescent COVID-19. CDR3s include the opening cysteine and the closing phenylalanine or tryptophan. Part of the rows lack a size; the others show once, few, many or a class for expanded clones.

size	V	J	CDR3
once	TRBV15	TRBJ1-1	CATSRGGVMNTEAFF
-	TRBV28	TRBJ1-2	CASSSGTDYGYTF
-	TRBV18	TRBJ2-6	CASSPPARGGTGANVLTF
-	TRBV28	TRBJ1-5	CASSSALDSLVGNQPQHF
-	TRBV5-1	TRBJ1-3	CASSSGPGNTIYF
-	TRBV28	TRBJ2-3	CASTLRDRAVDTQYF
-	TRBV9	TRBJ2-1	CASSTSGSGNNEQFF
few	TRBV20-1	TRBJ1-1	CSASRNTEAFF
-	TRBV28	TRBJ1-5	CASSSGGSGNQPQHF
-	TRBV6-5	TRBJ2-3	CASSYSGGSTDTQYF
-	TRBV19	TRBJ2-5	CASKGARETQYF
-	TRBV3-1/TRBV3-2	TRBJ2-7	CASSPRTSGTYEQYF
-	TRBV27	TRBJ2-7	CASSLSPDWSYEQYF
once	TRBV3-1/TRBV3-2	TRBJ2-5	CASSQDSRARVETQYF
-	TRBV2	TRBJ1-2	CASEGGSLYGYTF
-	TRBV30	TRBJ1-5	CAWSVKGRDQPQHF
-	TRBV7-8	TRBJ2-5	CASSRGLLQETQYF
-	TRBV27	TRBJ2-7	CASSRGASSGFSSYEQYF
-	TRBV7-3	TRBJ2-5	CASSSGGMETQYF
-	TRBV21-1	TRBJ2-1	CASSPPPARLAGYNEQFF
-	TRBV19	TRBJ1-1	CASSLRTGGANTEAFF
-	TRBV7-2	TRBJ2-7	CASSLFGLGGDSYEQYF
few	TRBV14	TRBJ1-3	CASSHSTGPDRNTIYF
-	TRBV15	TRBJ1-5	CATSRDLIGASNQPQHF
-	TRBV18	TRBJ1-5	CASSPDRNQPQHF
-	TRBV7-3	TRBJ2-5	CASSESGAIQETQYF
-	TRBV2	TRBJ2-3	CASSARLAGSTDTQYF
-	TRBV30	TRBJ2-1	CAWGADWSAQFF
-	TRBV4-1	TRBJ2-1	CASSQDVASGGFRNEQFF
-	TRBV7-2	TRBJ2-7	CASSSLTRGRPKQYF
-	TRBV28	TRBJ1-3	CASRGTGSGNTIYF
-	TRBV9	TRBJ2-1	CASSDPRGDNEQFF
-	TRBV19	TRBJ1-5	CASSSTGRGFQPQHF
-	TRBV24-1	TRBJ2-1	CATSDPSGSSYNEQFF
-	TRBV4-2	TRBJ2-7	CASSQDEAGRTSYEQYF
-	TRBV5-1	TRBJ2-7	CASSLGTGLSYEQYF
-	TRBV3-1/TRBV3-2	TRBJ1-2	CASSQQGNYGYTF
-	TRBV7-8	TRBJ1-1	CASSLGGTNTEAFF
-	TRBV5-8	TRBJ2-7	CASSFGTATSYEQYF
-	TRBV4-3	TRBJ2-3	CASSQMRTGGAGTDTQYF
-	TRBV15	TRBJ2-7	CATSRAGQGSYEQYF
-	TRBV30	TRBJ1-1	CAWSSERRGEAFF
-	TRBV27	TRBJ2-1	CASSFRTALADEQFF
-	TRBV4-2	TRBJ1-2	CASSQGTGAFYGYTF
-	TRBV2	TRBJ2-7	CASRGQGGPYEQYF
-	TRBV6-1	TRBJ2-7	CASSESGLVGEQYF
-	TRBV4-1	TRBJ1-5	CASSPRDRAARLGQPQHF
-	TRBV18	TRBJ1-4	CASSPSTNEKLFF
few	TRBV7-2	TRBJ2-1	CASSLGRMEGEQFF
-	TRBV7-2	TRBJ2-5	CASSRESSETQYF
-	TRBV6-6	TRBJ2-7	CASSWRTANYEQYF
once	TRBV18	TRBJ2-5	CASSPRIQGSETQYF
-	TRBV2	TRBJ2-1	CASSASSNEQFF
once	TRBV4-1	TRBJ1-3	CASSHREVSGNTIYF
-	TRBV5-6	TRBJ2-2	CASSSLGGTGGELFF
-	TRBV30	TRBJ2-2	CAWSRQLAGELFF